Shown below are 8 T cell receptor beta chains from a single sample sequenced in a study of blood T cell repertoires in COVID-19 (dated by TCRdb to 2020 to 2022). The method behind the library was the immunoSEQ multiplex PCR assay. As stored in TCRdb, this immuneACCESS dataset retains in-frame rearrangements with V and J assigned. A fraction of the clones does not appear; measured against another copy, unresolved V genes explain less than half of the discrepancy, and the remainder lacks a known reason. A total of over 400,000 clones appear in this sample, roughly nine tenths of them only once. The leading ten clones occupy 7% to 10% of the sample. The sequenced material came from PBMCs or T cells enriched from blood (not recorded which). Every receptor here comes from a woman aged 60-70 years who had recovered from COVID-19.

J is TRBJ2-1 and V is TRBV4-1; 9 bases agree with TRBD1. V was pared by 6 bases and J by 3 bases, with 6 bases of the junction left unmatched. Germline CDR1 is MGHRA and CDR2 is YSYEKL. CDR3 length equals 15 residues. CDR3: CASRPGTGFYNEQFF. DNA of the CDR3: TGCGCCAGCAGGCCCGGGACAGGGTTCTACAATGAGCAGTTCTTC.

The V gene is TRBV9, the J gene TRBJ1-6, with TRBD1 matching 9 bases. The CDR3 runs to 15 residues. Germline-derived CDR1 and CDR2 are SGDLS and YYNGEE. V lost 3 bases to trimming and J lost 9 bases; unmatched junction nucleotides: 7. The CDR3 is CASSAPGQGGSPLHF. In DNA, the CDR3 is TGTGCCAGCAGCGCTCCGGGACAGGGCGGTTCACCCCTCCACTTT. Full variable domain (missing parts from reference TRBV9 and TRBJ1-6): DSGVTQTPKHLITATGQRVTLRCSPRSGDLSVYWYQQSLDQGLQFLIQYYNGEERAKGNILERFSAQQFPDLHSELNLSSLELGDSALYFCASSAPGQGGSPLHFGNGTRLTVT.

This clone appeared a few times. The chain couples TRBV5-1 to TRBJ1-3, with unresolved D. The CDR3 runs 17 residues. Germline V CDR1 and CDR2: SGHRS, YFSETQ. V was trimmed by 4 bases and J by 2 bases, leaving 19 bases between them. The CDR3 reads CASSQSRSSLPGNTIYF. The CDR3 coding sequence is TGCGCCAGCAGCCAATCTCGGAGCTCGTTGCCTGGAAACACCATATATTTT.

This sequence joins TRBV7-6 and TRBJ2-4; D is possibly TRBD2 (5 bases). The germline CDR1 and CDR2 sequences are SGHVS and FNYEAQ. Trimming shortened V by 1 base and J by 0 bases, and 16 bases separated the two germline ends. CDR3 size: 18 residues. The CDR3 sequence is CASSLGYAGDIAKNIQYF. CDR3 in DNA: TGTGCCAGCAGCTTAGGCTATGCGGGCGACATAGCCAAAAACATTCAGTACTTC.

V usage is TRBV3-1 (or the pseudogene TRBV3-2) and J usage is TRBJ1-4; D is unclear. The germline CDR1 and CDR2 sequences are LGHDT and YNNKEL (reference sequence). V was pared by 0 bases and J by 7 bases, with 9 bases between. The CDR3 is made up of 14 amino acids. CDR3 DNA: TGTGCCAGCAGCCAAGATTCACGGGGTGAAAAACTGTTTTTT. This translates into CASSQDSRGEKLFF.

V is TRBV6-5 and J is TRBJ1-2, with TRBD1 matching over 7 bases. This CDR3 region has 14 residues. Germline V CDR1 and CDR2: MNHEY, SVGAGI. V was pared by 6 bases and J by 4 bases, with 8 bases of the junction left unmatched. In DNA form, the CDR3 reads TGTGCCAGCAGGGTCCAGACAGGGACCTATGGCTACACCTTC. It codes for CASRVQTGTYGYTF.

The chain uses TRBV3-1 (or the pseudogene TRBV3-2) and TRBJ2-2, with a tentative D call TRBD2 (6 bases). Trimming cost V 0 bases and J 5 bases, with 16 bases left between them. CDR1 and CDR2 (germline): LGHDT, YNNKEL (reference sequence). This CDR3 contains 17 residues. The CDR3: CASSQEGRLVWTGELFF. CDR3 DNA: TGTGCCAGCAGCCAAGAGGGTAGACTAGTATGGACCGGGGAGCTGTTTTTT.

This chain joins TRBV5-1 and TRBJ1-1; 7 nucleotides align to TRBD1. The length of the CDR3 is 15 residues. V was clipped by 4 bases and J by 1 base; unmatched bases: 7. Germline values: CDR1 SGHRS, CDR2 YFSETQ. This CDR3 reads CASSIAGGQNTEAFF. CDR3 bases: TGCGCCAGCAGCATAGCAGGGGGGCAGAACACTGAAGCTTTCTTT.